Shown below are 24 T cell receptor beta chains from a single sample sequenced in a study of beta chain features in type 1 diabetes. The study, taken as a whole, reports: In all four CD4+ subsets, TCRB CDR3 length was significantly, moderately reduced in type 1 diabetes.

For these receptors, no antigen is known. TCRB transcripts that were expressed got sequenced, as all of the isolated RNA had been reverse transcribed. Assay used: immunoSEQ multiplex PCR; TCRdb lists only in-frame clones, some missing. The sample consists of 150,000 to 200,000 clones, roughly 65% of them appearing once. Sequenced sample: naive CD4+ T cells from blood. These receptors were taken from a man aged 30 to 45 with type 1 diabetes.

The CDR3 DNA follows: TGTGCCAGCAGCTTAGGGCTGGGGACTAGCGGGTACCAAGAGACCCAGTACTTC. Encoded protein: CASSLGLGTSGYQETQYF. The chain combines TRBV7-2 with TRBJ2-5, with TRBD2 identical over 12 bases. The CDR3 has 18 amino acids. Germline lookup yields CDR1 SGHTA and CDR2 FQGNSA. With 1 base clipped from V and 0 bases from J, the junction kept 6 bases outside the gene matches.

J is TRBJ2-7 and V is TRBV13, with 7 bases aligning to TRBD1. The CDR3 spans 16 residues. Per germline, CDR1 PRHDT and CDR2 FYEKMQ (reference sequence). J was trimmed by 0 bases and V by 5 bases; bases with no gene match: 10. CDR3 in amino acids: CASSEGQFWASYEQYF. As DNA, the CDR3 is TGTGCCAGCAGCGAGGGACAGTTCTGGGCCTCCTACGAGCAGTACTTC.

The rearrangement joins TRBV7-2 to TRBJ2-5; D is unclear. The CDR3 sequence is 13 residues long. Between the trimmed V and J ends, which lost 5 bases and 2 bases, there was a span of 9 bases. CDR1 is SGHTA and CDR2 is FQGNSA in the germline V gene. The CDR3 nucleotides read TGTGCCAGCAGCCCGTCGATACAAGAGACCCAGTACTTC. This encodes CASSPSIQETQYF.

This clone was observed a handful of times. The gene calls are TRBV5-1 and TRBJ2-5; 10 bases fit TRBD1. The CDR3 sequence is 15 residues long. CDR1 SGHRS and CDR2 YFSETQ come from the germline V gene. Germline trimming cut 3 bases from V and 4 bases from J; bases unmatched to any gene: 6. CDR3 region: CASSSRDRGGETQYF. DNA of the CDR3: TGCGCCAGCAGCTCCCGGGACAGGGGAGGAGAGACCCAGTACTTC.

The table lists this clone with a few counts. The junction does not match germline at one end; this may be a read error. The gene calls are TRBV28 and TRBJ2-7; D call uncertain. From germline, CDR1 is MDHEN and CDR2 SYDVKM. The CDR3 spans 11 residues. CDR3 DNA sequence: TGTGCCAGCAGTTTAGGCAGAGCGTTGGACTTC. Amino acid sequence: CASSLGRALDF.

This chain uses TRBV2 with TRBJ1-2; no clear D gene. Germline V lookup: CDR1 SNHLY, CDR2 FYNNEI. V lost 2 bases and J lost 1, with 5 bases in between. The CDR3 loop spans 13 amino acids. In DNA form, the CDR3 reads TGTGCCAGCAGTGAATGGGATAACTATGGCTACACCTTC. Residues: CASSEWDNYGYTF.

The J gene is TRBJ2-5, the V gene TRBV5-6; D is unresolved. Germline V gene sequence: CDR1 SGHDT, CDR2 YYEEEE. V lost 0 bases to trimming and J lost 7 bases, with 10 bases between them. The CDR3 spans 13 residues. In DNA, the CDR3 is TGTGCCAGCAGCTTGGAAGCAGAAGGGACCCAGTACTTC. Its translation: CASSLEAEGTQYF. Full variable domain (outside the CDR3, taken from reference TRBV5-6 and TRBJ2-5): DAGVTQSPTHLIKTRGQQVTLRCSPKSGHDTVSWYQQALGQGPQFIFQYYEEEERQRGNFPDRFSGHQFPNYSSELNVNALLLGDSALYLCASSLEAEGTQYFGPGTRLLVL.

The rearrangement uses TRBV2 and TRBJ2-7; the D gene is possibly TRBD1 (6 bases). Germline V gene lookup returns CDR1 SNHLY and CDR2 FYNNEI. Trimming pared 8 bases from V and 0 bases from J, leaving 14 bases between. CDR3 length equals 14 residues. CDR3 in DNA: TGTGCCAGCTGTTGGACAGCGAGCTCCTACGAGCAGTACTTC. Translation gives CASCWTASSYEQYF.

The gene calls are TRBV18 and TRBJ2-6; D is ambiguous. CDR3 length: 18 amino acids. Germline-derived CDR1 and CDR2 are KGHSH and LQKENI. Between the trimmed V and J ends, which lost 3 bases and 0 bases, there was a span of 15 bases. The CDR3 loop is CASSPRRQPSSGANVLTF. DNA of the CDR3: TGTGCCAGCTCACCGAGGCGTCAGCCTAGCTCTGGGGCCAACGTCCTGACTTTC.

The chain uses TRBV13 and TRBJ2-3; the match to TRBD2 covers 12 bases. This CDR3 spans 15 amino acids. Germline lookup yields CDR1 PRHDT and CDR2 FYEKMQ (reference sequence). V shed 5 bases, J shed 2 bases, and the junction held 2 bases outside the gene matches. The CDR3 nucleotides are TGTGCCAGCAGCCGGACTAGCGGGGCCACAGATACGCAGTATTTT. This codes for CASSRTSGATDTQYF.

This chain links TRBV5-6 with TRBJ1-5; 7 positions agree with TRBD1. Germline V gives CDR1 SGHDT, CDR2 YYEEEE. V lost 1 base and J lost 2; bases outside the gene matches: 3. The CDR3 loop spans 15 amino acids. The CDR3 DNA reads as TGTGCCAGCAGCTTGCAGGGGGAGGGCAATCAGCCCCAGCATTTT. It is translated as CASSLQGEGNQPQHF.

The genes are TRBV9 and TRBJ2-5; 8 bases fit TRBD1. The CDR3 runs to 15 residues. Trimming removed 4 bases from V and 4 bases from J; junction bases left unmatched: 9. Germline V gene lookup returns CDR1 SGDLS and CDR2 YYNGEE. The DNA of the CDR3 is TGTGCCAGCAGCTCCCGACAGGGGTCTATAGAGACCCAGTACTTC. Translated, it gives CASSSRQGSIETQYF.

The CDR3 DNA sequence: TGCAGCGCCGAGGGCGCATATGGCTACACCTTC. Protein product: CSAEGAYGYTF. The chain is built from TRBV29-1 and TRBJ1-2; D ambiguous. CDR3 size: 11 residues. CDR1 and CDR2 from the germline V gene are SQVTM and ANQGSEA. V lost 7 bases, J lost 5 bases, and 11 bases lay in between. The complete variable domain, with remaining parts taken from reference TRBV29-1 and TRBJ1-2, reads SAVISQKPSRDICQRGTSLTIQCQVDSQVTMMFWYRQQPGQSLTLIATANQGSEATYESGFVIDKFPISRPNLTFSTLTVSNMSPEDSSIYLCSAEGAYGYTFGSGTRLTVV.

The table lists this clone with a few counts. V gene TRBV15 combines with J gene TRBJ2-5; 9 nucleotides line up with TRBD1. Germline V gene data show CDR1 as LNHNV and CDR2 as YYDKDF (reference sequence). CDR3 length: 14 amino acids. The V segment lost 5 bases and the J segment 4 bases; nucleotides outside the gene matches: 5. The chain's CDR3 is CATSFTGGRETQYF. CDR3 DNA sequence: TGTGCCACCAGCTTTACAGGGGGCCGAGAGACCCAGTACTTC.

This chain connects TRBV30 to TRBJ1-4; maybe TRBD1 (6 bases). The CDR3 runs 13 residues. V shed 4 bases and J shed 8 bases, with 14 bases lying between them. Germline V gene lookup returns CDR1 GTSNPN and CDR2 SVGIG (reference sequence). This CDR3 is CAWTDRMYEKLFF. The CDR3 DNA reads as TGTGCCTGGACTGACAGGATGTACGAAAAACTGTTTTTT.

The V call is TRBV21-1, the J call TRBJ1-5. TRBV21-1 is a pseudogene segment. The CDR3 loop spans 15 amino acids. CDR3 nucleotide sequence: TGTGCCAGCAGCAAAGTGAGGAAGCACGATCAGCCCCAGCATTTT. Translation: CASSKVRKHDQPQHF.

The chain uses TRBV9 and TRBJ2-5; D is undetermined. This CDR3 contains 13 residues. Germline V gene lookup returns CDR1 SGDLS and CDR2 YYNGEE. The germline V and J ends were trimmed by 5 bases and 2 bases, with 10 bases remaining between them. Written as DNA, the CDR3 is TGTGCCAGCAGTTTCAACTCGCAAGAGACCCAGTACTTC. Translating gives CASSFNSQETQYF.

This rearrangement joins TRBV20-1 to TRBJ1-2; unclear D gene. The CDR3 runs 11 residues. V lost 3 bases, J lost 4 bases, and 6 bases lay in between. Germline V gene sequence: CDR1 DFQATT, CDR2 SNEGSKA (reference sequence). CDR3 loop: CSASLLYGYTF. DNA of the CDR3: TGCAGTGCTAGTTTGCTCTATGGCTACACCTTC.

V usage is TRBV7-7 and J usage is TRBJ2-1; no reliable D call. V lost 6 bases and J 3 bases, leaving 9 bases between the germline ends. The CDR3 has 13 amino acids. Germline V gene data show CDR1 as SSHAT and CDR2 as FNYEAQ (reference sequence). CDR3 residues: CASSSGFYNEQFF. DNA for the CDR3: TGTGCCAGCAGTTCCGGATTCTACAATGAGCAGTTCTTC.

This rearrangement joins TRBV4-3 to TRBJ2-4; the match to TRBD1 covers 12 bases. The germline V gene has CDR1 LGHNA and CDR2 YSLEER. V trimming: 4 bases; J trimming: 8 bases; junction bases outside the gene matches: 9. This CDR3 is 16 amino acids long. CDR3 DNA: TGCGCCAGCAGCCGGAGACCGGGACAGGGGGCGGACATTCAGTACTTC. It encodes CASSRRPGQGADIQYF.

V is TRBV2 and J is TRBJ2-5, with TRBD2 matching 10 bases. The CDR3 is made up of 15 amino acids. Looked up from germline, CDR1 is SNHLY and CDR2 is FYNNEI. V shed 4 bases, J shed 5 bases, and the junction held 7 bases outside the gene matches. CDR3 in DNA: TGTGCCAGCAGTGGGACTAGCGGAAAGTCCGAGACCCAGTACTTC. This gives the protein CASSGTSGKSETQYF.

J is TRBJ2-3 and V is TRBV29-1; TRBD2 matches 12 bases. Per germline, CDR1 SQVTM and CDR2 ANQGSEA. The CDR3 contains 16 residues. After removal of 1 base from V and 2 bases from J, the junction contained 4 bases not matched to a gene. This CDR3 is CSVEGGLAGFTDTQYF. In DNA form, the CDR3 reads TGCAGCGTTGAAGGGGGACTAGCGGGCTTCACAGATACGCAGTATTTT.

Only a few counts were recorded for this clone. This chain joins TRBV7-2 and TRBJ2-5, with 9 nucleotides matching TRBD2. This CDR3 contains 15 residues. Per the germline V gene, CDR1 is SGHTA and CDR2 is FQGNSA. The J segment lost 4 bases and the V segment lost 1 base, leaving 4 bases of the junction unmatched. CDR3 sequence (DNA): TGTGCCAGCAGCTTAGGGGTAGCGGGGGCAGAGACCCAGTACTTC. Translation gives CASSLGVAGAETQYF. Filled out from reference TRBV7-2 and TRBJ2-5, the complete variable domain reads GAGVSQSPSNKVTEKGKDVELRCDPISGHTALYWYRQSLGQGLEFLIYFQGNSAPDKSGLPSDRFSAERTGGSVSTLTIQRTQQEDSAVYLCASSLGVAGAETQYFGPGTRLLVL.

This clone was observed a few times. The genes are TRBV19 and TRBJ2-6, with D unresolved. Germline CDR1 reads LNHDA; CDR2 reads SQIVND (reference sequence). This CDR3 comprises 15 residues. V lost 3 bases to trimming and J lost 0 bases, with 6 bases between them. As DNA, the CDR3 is TGTGCCAGTAGTATCTATAGCTCTGGGGCCAACGTCCTGACTTTC. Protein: CASSIYSSGANVLTF.